Reported below is one TCR beta chain. The junction differs from germline at one of its ends, possibly a read error. The sample belongs to a study of blood T cell repertoires in COVID-19. TCRdb's table, derived via immunoSEQ multiplex PCR, lists solely in-frame clones and lacks some. The sample lists 360,000 or so clones; around 83% were seen once. Germline V gene lookup returns CDR1 KGHSH and CDR2 LQKENI. This CDR3 is 15 amino acids long. The sample taken for sequencing was PBMCs or T cells enriched from blood (not recorded which). V usage is TRBV18 and J usage is TRBJ2-7, with 7 bases lining up with TRBD2. The receptor's source is a woman between 45 and 60 years old who had recovered from COVID-19. The CDR3 DNA is TGTGCCAGCTCACCACCGGGAGGGGCCTCCCACGAGCAGTACTTC. Its protein product is CASSPPGGASHEQYF. Full variable domain (outside the CDR3, taken from reference TRBV18 and TRBJ2-7): NAGVMQNPRHLVRRRGQEARLRCSPMKGHSHVYWYRQLPEEGLKFMVYLQKENIIDESGMPKERFSAEFPKEGPSILRIQQVVRGDSAAYFCASSPPGGASHEQYFGPGTRLTVT.